The entry that follows covers one T cell receptor beta chain sequence. Its target is unknown. Each sample came from a Caucasian adult donor living in Nashville, Tennessee. This entry belongs to a study of shared clonotypes between healthy human individuals. On the study more broadly: Three CD4 naive, three CD4 memory, two CD8 naive and one CD8 memory plate were used per donor. Findings of the study overall: When compared with the clonotypes that were shared by all four sorted-subset donors, the non-shared clonotypes turned out to have lower generation probabilities.

TCRdb's table, derived via immunoSEQ multiplex PCR, lists solely in-frame clones and lacks some. Among about 1.1 million clones listed, around three quarters were seen once. Trimming cost V 4 bases and J 1 base; bases outside gene matches: 1. Germline V gene data show CDR1 as LNHDA and CDR2 as SQIVND (reference sequence). CDR3 length equals 13 residues. The V gene is TRBV19, the J gene TRBJ2-7, with 7 bases aligning to TRBD1. Material for sequencing was memory CD4+ T cells from PBMCs. This sample's subset: CD45RA-negative fraction. This TCR was sampled from a man between 18 and 35 years old in good health. Some clones in this sample may be carry-over from other donors' samples. The CDR3 bases are TGTGCCAGTAGTACGACAGGGTCCTACGAGCAGTACTTC. Its protein product is CASSTTGSYEQYF.